The sequence of this T cell receptor (beta chain) was determined in a study of CD8+ T cells in alopecia areata. Study-level background: Treatment with tofacitinib (6 to 18 months) was followed by 6 months off drug.

RNA was isolated and reverse transcribed to cDNA, the sequencing template. Assay used: immunoSEQ multiplex PCR; TCRdb lists only in-frame clones, some missing. This sample has 140,000 to 150,000 clones, with roughly 46% found just once. The CDR3 totals 12 residues. Germline CDR1 reads MDHEN; CDR2 reads SYDVKM. V lost 8 bases and J lost 3, with 10 bases in between. This clone was detected a few times. The chain couples TRBV28 to TRBJ1-2, with D uncertain. The sequencing used CD4+ T cells sorted from blood, collected at week 0. The TCR originated in a human donor with alopecia areata. The CDR3 loop is CASSLEDYGYTF. The CDR3 DNA is TGTGCCAGCTCCCTCGAGGACTATGGCTACACCTTC.